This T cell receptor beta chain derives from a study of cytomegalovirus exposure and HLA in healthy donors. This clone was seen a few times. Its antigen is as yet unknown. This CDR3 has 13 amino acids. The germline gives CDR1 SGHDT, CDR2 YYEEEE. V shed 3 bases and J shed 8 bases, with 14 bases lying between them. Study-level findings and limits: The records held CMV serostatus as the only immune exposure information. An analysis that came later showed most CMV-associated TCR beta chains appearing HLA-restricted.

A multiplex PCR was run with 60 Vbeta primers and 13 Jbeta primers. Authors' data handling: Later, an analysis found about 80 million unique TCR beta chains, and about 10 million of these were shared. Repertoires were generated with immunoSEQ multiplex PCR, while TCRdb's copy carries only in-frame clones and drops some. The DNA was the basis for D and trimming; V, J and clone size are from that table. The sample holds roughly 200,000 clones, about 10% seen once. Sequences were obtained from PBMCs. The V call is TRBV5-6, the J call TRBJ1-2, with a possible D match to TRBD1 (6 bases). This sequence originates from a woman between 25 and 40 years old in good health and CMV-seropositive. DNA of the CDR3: TGTGCCAGCAGCTCCCCTGGGGGGGGCGGCTACACCTTC. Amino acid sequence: CASSSPGGGGYTF.